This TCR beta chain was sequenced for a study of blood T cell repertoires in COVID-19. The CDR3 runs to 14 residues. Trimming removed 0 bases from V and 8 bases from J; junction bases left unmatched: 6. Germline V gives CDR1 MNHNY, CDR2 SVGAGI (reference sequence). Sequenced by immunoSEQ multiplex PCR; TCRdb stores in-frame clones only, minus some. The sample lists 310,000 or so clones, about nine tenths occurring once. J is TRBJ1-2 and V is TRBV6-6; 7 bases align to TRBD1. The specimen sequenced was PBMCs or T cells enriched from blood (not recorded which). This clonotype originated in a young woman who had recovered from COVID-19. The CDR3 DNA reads TGTGCCAGCAGTTACTCGAAGCAGGGGGACGGCTACACCTTC. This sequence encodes CASSYSKQGDGYTF.